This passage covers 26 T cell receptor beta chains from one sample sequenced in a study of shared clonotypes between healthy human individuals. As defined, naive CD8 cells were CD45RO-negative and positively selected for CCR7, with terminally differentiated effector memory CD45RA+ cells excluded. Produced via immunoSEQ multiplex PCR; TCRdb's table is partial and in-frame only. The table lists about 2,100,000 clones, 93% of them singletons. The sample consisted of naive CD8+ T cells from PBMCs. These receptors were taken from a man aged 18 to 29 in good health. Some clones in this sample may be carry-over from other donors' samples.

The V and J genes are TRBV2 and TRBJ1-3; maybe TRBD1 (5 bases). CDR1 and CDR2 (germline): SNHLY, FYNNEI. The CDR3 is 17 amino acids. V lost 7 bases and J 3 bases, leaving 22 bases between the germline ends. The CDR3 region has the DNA TGTGCCAGCACGCAAGATACGCCCGGGACGGATGGAAACACCATATATTTT. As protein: CASTQDTPGTDGNTIYF.

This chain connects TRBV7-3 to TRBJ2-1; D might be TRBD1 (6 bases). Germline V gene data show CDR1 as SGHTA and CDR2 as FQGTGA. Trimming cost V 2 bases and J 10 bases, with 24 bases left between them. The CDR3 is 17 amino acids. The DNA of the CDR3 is TGTGCCAGCAGCTTATCTCCTACCTCCAAGACAGGTACCGAGCAGTTCTTC. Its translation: CASSLSPTSKTGTEQFF. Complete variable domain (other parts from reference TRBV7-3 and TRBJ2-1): GAGVSQTPSNKVTEKGKYVELRCDPISGHTALYWYRQSLGQGPEFLIYFQGTGAADDSGLPNDRFFAVRPEGSVSTLKIQRTERGDSAVYLCASSLSPTSKTGTEQFFGPGTRLTVL.

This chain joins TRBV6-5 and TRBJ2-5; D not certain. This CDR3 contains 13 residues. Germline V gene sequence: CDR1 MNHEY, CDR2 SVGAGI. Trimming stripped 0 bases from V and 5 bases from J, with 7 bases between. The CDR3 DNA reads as TGTGCCAGCAGTTACTCGCCCGCCGAGACCCAGTACTTC. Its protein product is CASSYSPAETQYF.

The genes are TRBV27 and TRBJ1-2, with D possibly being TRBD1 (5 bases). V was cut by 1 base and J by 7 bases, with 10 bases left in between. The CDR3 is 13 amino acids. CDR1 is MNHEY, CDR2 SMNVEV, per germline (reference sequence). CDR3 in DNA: TGTGCCAGCAGTTTATGGCAGGGCGGTGGCTACACCTTC. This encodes CASSLWQGGGYTF.

The CDR3 loop is CASKGGQSNQPQHF. The DNA of the CDR3 is TGTGCCAGCAAGGGTGGGCAGAGCAATCAGCCCCAGCATTTT. This chain joins TRBV27 and TRBJ1-5; D remains unclear. The CDR3 runs to 14 residues. V lost 7 bases and J lost 1, with 11 bases in between. Germline V gene lookup returns CDR1 MNHEY and CDR2 SMNVEV (reference sequence).

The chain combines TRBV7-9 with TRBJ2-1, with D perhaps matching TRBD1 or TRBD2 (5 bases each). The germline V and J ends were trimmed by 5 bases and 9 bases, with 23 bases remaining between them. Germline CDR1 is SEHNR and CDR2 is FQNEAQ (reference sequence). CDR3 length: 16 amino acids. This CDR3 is CASSPAGTFERTEQFF. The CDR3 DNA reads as TGTGCCAGCAGCCCAGCCGGGACGTTCGAGCGTACTGAGCAGTTCTTC. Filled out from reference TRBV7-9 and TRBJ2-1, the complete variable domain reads DTGVSQNPRHKITKRGQNVTFRCDPISEHNRLYWYRQTLGQGPEFLTYFQNEAQLEKSRLLSDRFSAERPKGSFSTLEIQRTEQGDSAMYLCASSPAGTFERTEQFFGPGTRLTVL.

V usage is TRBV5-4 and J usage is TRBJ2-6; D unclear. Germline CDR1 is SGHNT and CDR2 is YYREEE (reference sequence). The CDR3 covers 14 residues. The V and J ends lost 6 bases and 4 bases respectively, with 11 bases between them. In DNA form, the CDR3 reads TGTGCCAGCACCCCCGGGTTCGGGGCCAACGTCCTGACTTTC. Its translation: CASTPGFGANVLTF. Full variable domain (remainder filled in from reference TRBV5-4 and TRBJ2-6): ETGVTQSPTHLIKTRGQQVTLRCSSQSGHNTVSWYQQALGQGPQFIFQYYREEENGRGNFPPRFSGLQFPNYSSELNVNALELDDSALYLCASTPGFGANVLTFGAGSRLTVL.

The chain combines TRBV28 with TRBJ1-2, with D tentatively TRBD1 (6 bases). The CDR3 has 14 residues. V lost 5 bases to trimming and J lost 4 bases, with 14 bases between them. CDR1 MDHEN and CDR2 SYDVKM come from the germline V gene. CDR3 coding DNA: TGTGCCAGCAGTCCCCTCGGGGGCGGCTATGGCTACACCTTC. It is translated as CASSPLGGGYGYTF.

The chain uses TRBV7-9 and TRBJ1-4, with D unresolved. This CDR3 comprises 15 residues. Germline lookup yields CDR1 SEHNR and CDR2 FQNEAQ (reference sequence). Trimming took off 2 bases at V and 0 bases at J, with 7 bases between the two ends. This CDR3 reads CASSLWQTTNEKLFF. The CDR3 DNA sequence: TGTGCCAGCAGCTTATGGCAGACAACTAATGAAAAACTGTTTTTT. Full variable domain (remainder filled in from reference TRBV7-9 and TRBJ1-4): DTGVSQNPRHKITKRGQNVTFRCDPISEHNRLYWYRQTLGQGPEFLTYFQNEAQLEKSRLLSDRFSAERPKGSFSTLEIQRTEQGDSAMYLCASSLWQTTNEKLFFGSGTQLSVL.

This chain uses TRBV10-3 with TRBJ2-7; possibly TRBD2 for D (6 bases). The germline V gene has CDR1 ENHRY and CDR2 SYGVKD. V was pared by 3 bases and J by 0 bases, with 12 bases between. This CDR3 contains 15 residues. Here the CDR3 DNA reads TGTGCCATCAGTGAATCGGCGGGACCCTCCTACGAGCAGTACTTC. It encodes CAISESAGPSYEQYF.

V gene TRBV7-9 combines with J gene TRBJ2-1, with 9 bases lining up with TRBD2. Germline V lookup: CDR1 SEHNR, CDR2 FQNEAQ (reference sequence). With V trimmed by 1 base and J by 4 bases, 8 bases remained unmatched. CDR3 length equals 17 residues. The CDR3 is CASSLEGGRAGYNEQFF. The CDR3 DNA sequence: TGTGCCAGCAGCTTAGAAGGCGGGAGGGCCGGTTACAATGAGCAGTTCTTC.

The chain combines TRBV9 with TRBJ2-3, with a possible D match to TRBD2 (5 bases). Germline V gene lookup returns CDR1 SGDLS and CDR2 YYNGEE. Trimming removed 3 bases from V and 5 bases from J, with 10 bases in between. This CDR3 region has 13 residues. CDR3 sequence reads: CASSALGLDTQYF. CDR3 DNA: TGTGCCAGCAGCGCCTTAGGACTAGATACGCAGTATTTT.

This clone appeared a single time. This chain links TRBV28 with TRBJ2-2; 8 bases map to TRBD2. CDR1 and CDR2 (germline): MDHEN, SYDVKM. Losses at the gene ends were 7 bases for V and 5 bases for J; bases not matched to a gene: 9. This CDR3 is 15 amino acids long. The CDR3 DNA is TGTGCCAGCACTCCTCGGGGCGGGAGGACCGGGGAGCTGTTTTTT. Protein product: CASTPRGGRTGELFF. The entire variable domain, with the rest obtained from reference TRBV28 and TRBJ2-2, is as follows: DVKVTQSSRYLVKRTGEKVFLECVQDMDHENMFWYRQDPGLGLRLIYFSYDVKMKEKGDIPEGYSVSREKKERFSLILESASTNQTSMYLCASTPRGGRTGELFFGEGSRLTVL.

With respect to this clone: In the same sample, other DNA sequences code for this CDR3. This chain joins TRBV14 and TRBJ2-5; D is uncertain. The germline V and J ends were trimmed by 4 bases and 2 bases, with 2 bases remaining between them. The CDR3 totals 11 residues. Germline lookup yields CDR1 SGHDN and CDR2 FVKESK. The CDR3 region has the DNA TGTGCCAGCAGCCGTCAAGAGACCCAGTACTTC. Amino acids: CASSRQETQYF. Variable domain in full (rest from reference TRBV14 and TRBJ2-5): EAGVTQFPSHSVIEKGQTVTLRCDPISGHDNLYWYRRVMGKEIKFLLHFVKESKQDESGMPNNRFLAERTGGTYSTLKVQPAELEDSGVYFCASSRQETQYFGPGTRLLVL.

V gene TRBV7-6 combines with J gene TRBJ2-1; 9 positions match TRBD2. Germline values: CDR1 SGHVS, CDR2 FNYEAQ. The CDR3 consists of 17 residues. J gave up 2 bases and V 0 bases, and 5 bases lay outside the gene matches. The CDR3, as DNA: TGTGCCAGCAGCTTAGCCTCCGCGGGAGGGCCCTACAATGAGCAGTTCTTC. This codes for CASSLASAGGPYNEQFF.

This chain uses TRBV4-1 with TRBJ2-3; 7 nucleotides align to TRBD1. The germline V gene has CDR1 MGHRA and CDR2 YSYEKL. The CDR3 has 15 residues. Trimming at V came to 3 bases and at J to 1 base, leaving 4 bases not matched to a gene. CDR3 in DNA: TGCGCCAGCAGCCAGTGGCAGGGGGGCACAGATACGCAGTATTTT. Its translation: CASSQWQGGTDTQYF.

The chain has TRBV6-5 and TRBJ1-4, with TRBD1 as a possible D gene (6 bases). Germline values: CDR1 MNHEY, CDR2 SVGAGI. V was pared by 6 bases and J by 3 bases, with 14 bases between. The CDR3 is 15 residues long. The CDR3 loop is CASRARDTANEKLFF. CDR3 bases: TGTGCCAGCAGGGCGAGGGACACAGCTAATGAAAAACTGTTTTTT.

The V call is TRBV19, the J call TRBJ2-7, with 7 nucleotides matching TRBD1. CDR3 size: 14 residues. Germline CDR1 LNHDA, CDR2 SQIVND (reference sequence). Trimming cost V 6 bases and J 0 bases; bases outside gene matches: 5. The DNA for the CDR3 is TGTGCCAGTAGCCCGGGACAGCACTCCTACGAGCAGTACTTC. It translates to CASSPGQHSYEQYF.

The CDR3 DNA reads as TGTGCCTGGAGTTGGACTAGCTCCTACAATGAGCAGTTCTTC. Translation gives CAWSWTSSYNEQFF. This chain uses TRBV30 with TRBJ2-1; 7 positions match TRBD2. This CDR3 has 14 amino acids. The ends lost 2 bases at V and 0 bases at J; junction bases unmatched: 1. The germline V gene has CDR1 GTSNPN and CDR2 SVGIG (reference sequence).

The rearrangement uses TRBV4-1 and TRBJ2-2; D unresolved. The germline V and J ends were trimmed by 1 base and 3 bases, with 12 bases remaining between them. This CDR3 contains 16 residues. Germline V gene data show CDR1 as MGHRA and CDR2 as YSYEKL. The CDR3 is CASSQGTQTYTGELFF. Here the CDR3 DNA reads TGCGCCAGCAGCCAAGGGACCCAAACTTACACCGGGGAGCTGTTTTTT.

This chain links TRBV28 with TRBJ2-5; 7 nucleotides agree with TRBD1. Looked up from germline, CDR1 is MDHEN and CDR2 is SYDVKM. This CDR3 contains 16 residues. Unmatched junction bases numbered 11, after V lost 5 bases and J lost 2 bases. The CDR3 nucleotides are TGTGCCAGCAGTCCCGGGGTCCGGACAGGTCAAGAGACCCAGTACTTC. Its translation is CASSPGVRTGQETQYF.

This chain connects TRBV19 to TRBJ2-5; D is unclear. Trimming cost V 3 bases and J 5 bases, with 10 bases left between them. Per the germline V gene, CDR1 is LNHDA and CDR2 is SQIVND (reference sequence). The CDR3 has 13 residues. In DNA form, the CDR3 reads TGTGCCAGTAGTATCGGTGCGTGGGAGACCCAGTACTTC. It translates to CASSIGAWETQYF. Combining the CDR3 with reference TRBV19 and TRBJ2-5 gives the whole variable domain DGGITQSPKYLFRKEGQNVTLSCEQNLNHDAMYWYRQDPGQGLRLIYYSQIVNDFQKGDIAEGYSVSREKKESFPLTVTSAQKNPTAFYLCASSIGAWETQYFGPGTRLLVL.

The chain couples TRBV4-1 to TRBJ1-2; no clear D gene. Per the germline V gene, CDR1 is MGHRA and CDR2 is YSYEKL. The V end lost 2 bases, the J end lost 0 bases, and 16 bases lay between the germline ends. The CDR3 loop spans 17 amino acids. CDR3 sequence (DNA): TGCGCCAGCAGCCAAAACCCCGGGCAGAGGGCTAACTATGGCTACACCTTC. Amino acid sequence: CASSQNPGQRANYGYTF.

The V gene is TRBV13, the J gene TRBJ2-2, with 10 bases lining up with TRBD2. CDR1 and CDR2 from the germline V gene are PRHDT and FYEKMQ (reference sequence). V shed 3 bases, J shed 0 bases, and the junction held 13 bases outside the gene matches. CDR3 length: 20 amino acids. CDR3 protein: CASSLWVGLADPTNTGELFF. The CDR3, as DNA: TGTGCCAGCAGCTTGTGGGTTGGACTAGCGGACCCCACGAACACCGGGGAGCTGTTTTTT.

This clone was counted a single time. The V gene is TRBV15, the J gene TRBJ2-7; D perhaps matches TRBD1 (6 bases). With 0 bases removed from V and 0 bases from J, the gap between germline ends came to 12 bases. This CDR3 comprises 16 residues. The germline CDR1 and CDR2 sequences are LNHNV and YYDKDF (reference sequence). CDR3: CATSRDRDTYSYEQYF. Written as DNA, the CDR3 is TGTGCCACCAGCAGAGATAGGGACACATACTCCTACGAGCAGTACTTC.

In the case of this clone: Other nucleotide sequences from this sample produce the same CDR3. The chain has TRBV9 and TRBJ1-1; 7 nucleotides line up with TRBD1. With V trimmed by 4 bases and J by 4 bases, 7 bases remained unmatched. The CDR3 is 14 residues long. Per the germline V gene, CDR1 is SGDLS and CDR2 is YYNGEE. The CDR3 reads CASSTRQGGTEAFF. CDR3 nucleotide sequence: TGTGCCAGCAGCACCCGACAGGGCGGCACTGAAGCTTTCTTT.